This entry describes one T cell receptor beta chain. The antigen is undetermined. This entry belongs to a study of T cell responses to AZD1222 COVID-19 vaccine. Study-wide results and caveats: No repertoire was sampled before or during the peak T cell response, only after it. Reportedly, nearly half the spike-specific TCRs target unmutated variant regions.

The V gene lost 2 bases and the J gene lost 10 bases, with 10 bases spanning the gap. This CDR3 has 12 residues. This table comes from immunoSEQ multiplex PCR, and its TCRdb copy is limited to in-frame clones, with some not included. The sample carries under 200,000 clones, about 92% recorded once. This clonotype originated in an adult in good health. This material consisted of peripheral blood, taken on day 0 of AZD1222 vaccination. This chain links TRBV12-3 or TRBV12-4 with TRBJ2-3; D remains ambiguous. The CDR3 sequence is CASSLFRSAQYF. The DNA for the CDR3 is TGTGCCAGCAGTTTATTCCGAAGCGCGCAGTATTTT.